The rows below give T cell receptor beta chains drawn from one sample of a study of OX40 agonist ivuxolimab in advanced cancers. Sequencing used immunoSEQ multiplex PCR; TCRdb keeps in-frame clones, though not all of them. The sample records 80,000 to 100,000 clones, approximately 94% being singletons. Sequenced material: CD4+ or CD8+ T cells sorted from blood, taken in a trial of the OX40 agonist ivuxolimab. The receptors here all came from an adult with an advanced solid tumor such as melanoma, head and neck, liver or kidney cancer. The CDR3 runs from the conserved cysteine through the conserved F or W. D genes are given only for firm matches. The size field is filled for only some rows; it gives once, few, many or a size class.

TRBV7-2	once	-	TRBJ1-1	TGTGCCAGCAGCTTAATCGGCGGCACGAACACTGAAGCTTTCTTT	CASSLIGGTNTEAFF
TRBV7-2	-	TRBD1	TRBJ1-1	TGTGCCAGCAGCGGGACAGGGGGCGGATTGTACACTGAAGCTTTCTTT	CASSGTGGGLYTEAFF
TRBV4-3	-	TRBD1	TRBJ2-5	TGCGCCAGCAGCCCCCTAACAGGGGGCGGAGAGACCCAGTACTTC	CASSPLTGGGETQYF
TRBV5-1	-	TRBD1	TRBJ2-1	TGCGCCAGCAGCTTACAGGGGGGTTTCTCCTACAATGAGCAGTTCTTC	CASSLQGGFSYNEQFF
TRBV6-5	-	-	TRBJ2-7	TGTGCCAGCAGGGACGGAACCTACGAGCAGTACTTC	CASRDGTYEQYF
TRBV7-8	-	TRBD1	TRBJ1-2	TGTGCCAGCAGCCGAGGACAGGTCGGCACAAACTATGGCTACACCTTC	CASSRGQVGTNYGYTF
TRBV14	-	TRBD1	TRBJ2-2	TGTGCCAGCAGGCAACTAGACAGGGACACCGGGAAGCTGTTTTTT	CASRQLDRDTGKLFF
TRBV6-5	-	TRBD1	TRBJ1-6	TGTGCCAGCAAGGGGACAGGGAATTCACCCCTCCACTTT	CASKGTGNSPLHF
TRBV4-2	-	-	TRBJ2-1	TGTGCCAGCAGCCAAGGAAGTAACCTCGTCTGGCACGTCAATGAGCAGTTCTTC	CASSQGSNLVWHVNEQFF
TRBV7-8	once	-	TRBJ2-1	TGTGCCAGCAGCTTATTCGGGCGGGAGCAGTTCTTC	CASSLFGREQFF
TRBV6-1	-	-	TRBJ2-6	TGTGCCAGCAGGGGGGAAAGTGGGGCCAACGTCCTGACTTTC	CASRGESGANVLTF
TRBV5-1	-	TRBD1	TRBJ1-2	TGCGCCAGCAGCCCGGGGGGACAGGGGTACTATGGCTACACCTTC	CASSPGGQGYYGYTF
TRBV4-1	-	-	TRBJ1-2	TGCGCCAGCAGCCGAGTCCGGGGAATAAACAACCGAAACTATGGCTACACCTTC	CASSRVRGINNRNYGYTF
TRBV6-5	-	-	TRBJ1-1	TGTGCCAGCAGTTACGCAGGGGACACTGAAGCTTTCTTT	CASSYAGDTEAFF
TRBV19	-	TRBD1	TRBJ2-2	TGTGCCAGTAGCCCCGGGACAGGGAGGTTGGACACCGGGGAGCTGTTTTTT	CASSPGTGRLDTGELFF
TRBV29-1	once	TRBD2	TRBJ2-5	TGCAGCGTTGAGGCTAGCGGGATCCAAGAGACCCAGTACTTC	CSVEASGIQETQYF
TRBV5-1	-	-	TRBJ2-6	TGCGCCAGCAGCTGGCTCTCTTCTAGGACAGACTCTGGGGCCAACGTCCTGACTTTC	CASSWLSSRTDSGANVLTF
TRBV19	-	-	TRBJ2-7	TGTGCCAGTAGTAAGGACCAGACATCCTACGAGCAGTACTTC	CASSKDQTSYEQYF
TRBV7-2	-	-	TRBJ1-1	TGTGCCAGCAGCAGGGTATTAATGAACACTGAAGCTTTCTTT	CASSRVLMNTEAFF
TRBV28	few	-	TRBJ1-5	TGTGCCAGCAGTTTAGCTATAGGGGGAGCTCAGCCCCAGCATTTT	CASSLAIGGAQPQHF
TRBV5-5	once	-	TRBJ1-4	TGTGCCAGCAGCGGGGGCCGCTGGGAAAAACTGTTTTTT	CASSGGRWEKLFF
TRBV6-1	-	-	TRBJ2-7	TGTGCCGCGGGGCTTCTAAGCTCCTACGAGCAGTACTTC	CAAGLLSSYEQYF
TRBV7-2	-	TRBD1	TRBJ2-3	TGTGCCAGCAGCTCGACAGGGGATACGCAGTATTTT	CASSSTGDTQYF
TRBV29-1	-	-	TRBJ2-3	TGCAGCGTTGGGTCGGGAAGTACAGATACGCAGTATTTT	CSVGSGSTDTQYF
TRBV21-1	-	-	TRBJ1-6	TGTGCCAGCAGCAATCTCTGTAGAGGCAGGGCCATTAATAATTCACCCCTCCACTTT	CASSNLCRGRAINNSPLHF
TRBV7-9	-	-	TRBJ1-5	TGTGCCAGCACCGGGGGGGGTGATCAGCCCCAGCATTTT	CASTGGGDQPQHF
TRBV29-1	-	-	TRBJ2-3	TGCAGCGTTAAGGGCGGGACTAGCACAGATACGCAGTATTTT	CSVKGGTSTDTQYF
TRBV5-5	-	-	TRBJ1-4	TGTGCCAGCAGCTTTGGGCAGACCGGGGGTGGGACTAATGAAAAACTGTTTTTT	CASSFGQTGGGTNEKLFF
TRBV28	-	-	TRBJ2-7	TGTGCCAGCAGTTTTGGTGGGGTAACCTACGAGCAGTACTTC	CASSFGGVTYEQYF
TRBV27	-	TRBD2	TRBJ2-2	TGTGCCAGCAGTTTTGACGGGGATAGCGGGAGGGCCGGAATCGGGGAGCTGTTTTTT	CASSFDGDSGRAGIGELFF
TRBV7-2	-	TRBD1	TRBJ2-7	TGTGCCAGCAGCTTATATCGGACAGGGCGTTCCTACGAGCAGTACTTC	CASSLYRTGRSYEQYF
TRBV7-9	-	-	TRBJ1-2	TGTGCCAGCAGCCCCCGGACAGATCACTATGGCTACACCTTC	CASSPRTDHYGYTF
TRBV18	-	-	TRBJ2-7	TGTGCCAGCTCACCGCAAACTAGCAGCTTCTCCTACGAGCAGTACTTC	CASSPQTSSFSYEQYF
TRBV5-5	-	TRBD2	TRBJ2-5	TGTGCCAGCAGCCCAGGAATACTAGCGGATCAAGAGACCCAGTACTTC	CASSPGILADQETQYF
TRBV19	-	-	TRBJ2-1	TGTGCCAGTAGTACGGTCAATGAGCAGTTCTTC	CASSTVNEQFF
TRBV11-2	-	-	TRBJ1-2	TGTGCCAGCAGCTTAGATGTTCACCTTGGGGGCTACACCTTC	CASSLDVHLGGYTF
TRBV2	-	-	TRBJ1-5	TGTGCCAGCAGTGATCTGGGCCTCAGGGGTCAGCCCCAGCATTTT	CASSDLGLRGQPQHF
TRBV5-1	-	TRBD2	TRBJ2-1	TGCGCCAGCAGCCCGACTAGCGGGGGGGCCTACAATGAGCAGTTCTTC	CASSPTSGGAYNEQFF
TRBV5-4	-	-	TRBJ2-2	TGTGCCAGCAGCTTGGGGGCCCCGGGGGCCGGGGAGCTGTTTTTT	CASSLGAPGAGELFF
TRBV29-1	-	-	TRBJ1-5	TGCAGCGTCGCCCCCGGGGGCGGCAATCAGCCCCAGCATTTT	CSVAPGGGNQPQHF
TRBV5-1	-	-	TRBJ1-2	TGCGCCAGCGCGGCGGGGCAGGTCTATGGCTACACCTTC	CASAAGQVYGYTF
TRBV7-2	-	-	TRBJ1-4	TGTGCCAGCAGCCCAAACCGCAGACAGGCTAATGAAAAACTGTTTTTT	CASSPNRRQANEKLFF
TRBV28	-	TRBD1	TRBJ1-1	TGTGCCAGCACTCCGAAGCACAGGGGGCAGGCTGAAGCTTTCTTT	CASTPKHRGQAEAFF